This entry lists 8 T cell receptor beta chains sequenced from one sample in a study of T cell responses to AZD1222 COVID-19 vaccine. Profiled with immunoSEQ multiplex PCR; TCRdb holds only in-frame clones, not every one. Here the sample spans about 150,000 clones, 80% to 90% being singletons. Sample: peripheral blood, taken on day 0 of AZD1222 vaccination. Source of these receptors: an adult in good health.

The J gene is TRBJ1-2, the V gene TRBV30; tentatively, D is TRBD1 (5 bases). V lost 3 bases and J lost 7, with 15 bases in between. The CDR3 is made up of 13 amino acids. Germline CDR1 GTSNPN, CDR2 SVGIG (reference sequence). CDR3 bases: TGTGCCTGGAGCTCAGGGACGGTTTTTGGCTACACCTTC. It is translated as CAWSSGTVFGYTF. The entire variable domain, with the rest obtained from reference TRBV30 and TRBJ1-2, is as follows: SQTIHQWPATLVQPVGSPLSLECTVEGTSNPNLYWYRQAAGRGLQLLFYSVGIGQISSEVPQNLSASRPQDRQFILSSKKLLLSDSGFYLCAWSSGTVFGYTFGSGTRLTVV.

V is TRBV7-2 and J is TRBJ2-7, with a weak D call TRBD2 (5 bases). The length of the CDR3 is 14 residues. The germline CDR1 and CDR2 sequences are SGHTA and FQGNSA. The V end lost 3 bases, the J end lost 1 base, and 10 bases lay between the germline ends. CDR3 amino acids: CASSFLASSYEQYF. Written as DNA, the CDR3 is TGTGCCAGCAGCTTCCTAGCTAGTTCCTACGAGCAGTACTTC. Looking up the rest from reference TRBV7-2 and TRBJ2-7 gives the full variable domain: GAGVSQSPSNKVTEKGKDVELRCDPISGHTALYWYRQSLGQGLEFLIYFQGNSAPDKSGLPSDRFSAERTGGSVSTLTIQRTQQEDSAVYLCASSFLASSYEQYFGPGTRLTVT.

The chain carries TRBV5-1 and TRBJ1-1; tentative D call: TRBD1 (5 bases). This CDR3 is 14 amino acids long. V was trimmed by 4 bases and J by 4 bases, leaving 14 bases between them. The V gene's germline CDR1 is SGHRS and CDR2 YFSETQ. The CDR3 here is CASSSEGSSTEAFF. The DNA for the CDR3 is TGCGCCAGCAGCAGTGAGGGGTCGTCCACTGAAGCTTTCTTT.

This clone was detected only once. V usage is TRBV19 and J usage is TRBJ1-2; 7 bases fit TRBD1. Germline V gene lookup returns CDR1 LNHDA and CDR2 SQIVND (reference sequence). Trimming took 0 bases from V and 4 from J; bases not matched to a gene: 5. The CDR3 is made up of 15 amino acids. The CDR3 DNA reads TGTGCCAGTAGTATAGATTCCGGGACAGTCTATGGCTACACCTTC. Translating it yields CASSIDSGTVYGYTF.

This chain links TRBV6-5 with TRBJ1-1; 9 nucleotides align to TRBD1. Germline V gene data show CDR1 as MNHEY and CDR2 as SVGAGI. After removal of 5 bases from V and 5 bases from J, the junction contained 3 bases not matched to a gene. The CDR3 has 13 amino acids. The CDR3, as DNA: TGTGCCAGCAGTACGGACAGGGGAACTGAAGCTTTCTTT. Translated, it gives CASSTDRGTEAFF.

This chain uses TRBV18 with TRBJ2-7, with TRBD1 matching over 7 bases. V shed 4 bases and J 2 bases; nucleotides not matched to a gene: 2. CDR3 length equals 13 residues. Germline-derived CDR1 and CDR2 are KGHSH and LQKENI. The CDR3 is CASSRTGAYEQYF. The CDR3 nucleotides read TGTGCCAGCTCACGAACAGGGGCCTACGAGCAGTACTTC.

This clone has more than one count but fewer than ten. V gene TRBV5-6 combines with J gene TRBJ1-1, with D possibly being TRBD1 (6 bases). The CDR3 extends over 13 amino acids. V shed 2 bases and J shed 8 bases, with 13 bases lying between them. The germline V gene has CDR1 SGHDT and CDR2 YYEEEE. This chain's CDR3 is CASSFGGGLEAFF. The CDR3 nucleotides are TGTGCCAGCAGCTTCGGGGGCGGGCTCGAAGCTTTCTTT.

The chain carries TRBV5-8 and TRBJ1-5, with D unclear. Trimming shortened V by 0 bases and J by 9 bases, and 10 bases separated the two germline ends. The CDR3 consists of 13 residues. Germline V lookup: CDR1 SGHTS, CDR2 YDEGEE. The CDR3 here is CASSLAEVGPQHF. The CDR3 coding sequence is TGTGCCAGCAGCTTGGCCGAGGTAGGGCCCCAGCATTTT.